The 10 T cell receptor beta chains below come from one sample, sequenced in a study of shared clonotypes between healthy human individuals. The table came from immunoSEQ multiplex PCR; TCRdb's copy has only in-frame clones and leaves some out. The sample lists about 1.9 million clones, around 93% seen once, with more than 1.5% in the top ten. Terminally differentiated effector memory CD45RA+ cells were excluded from the naive CD8 cells, which were CD45RO-negative and positively selected for CCR7. Sequences were obtained from naive CD8+ T cells from PBMCs. The source of these receptors is a young man in good health. Some clones in this sample may be carry-over from other donors' samples.

The J gene is TRBJ1-2, the V gene TRBV9, with TRBD1 matching 7 bases. The CDR3 spans 16 residues. The V segment lost 2 bases and the J segment 3 bases; nucleotides outside the gene matches: 10. The V gene's germline CDR1 is SGDLS and CDR2 YYNGEE. As DNA, the CDR3 is TGTGCCAGCAGCGTTCAAGCCAGGGGGGACTACTATGGCTACACCTTC. Protein product: CASSVQARGDYYGYTF. The variable domain in full, with the rest retrieved from reference TRBV9 and TRBJ1-2, is DSGVTQTPKHLITATGQRVTLRCSPRSGDLSVYWYQQSLDQGLQFLIQYYNGEERAKGNILERFSAQQFPDLHSELNLSSLELGDSALYFCASSVQARGDYYGYTFGSGTRLTVV.

This chain uses TRBV7-8 with TRBJ2-1; 10 bases agree with TRBD2. J lost 4 bases, V lost 4 bases, and 7 bases had no gene match. This CDR3 has 16 amino acids. CDR1 and CDR2 (germline): SGHVS, FQNEAQ. Here the CDR3 reads CASSSLAGVSYNEQFF. CDR3 DNA sequence: TGTGCCAGCAGCTCCCTAGCGGGAGTGTCTTACAATGAGCAGTTCTTC.

The chain uses TRBV27 and TRBJ1-1, with a weak D call TRBD1 (6 bases). The V end was cut by 5 bases, the J end by 3 bases, with 19 bases between. Germline CDR1 MNHEY, CDR2 SMNVEV (reference sequence). The CDR3 runs 16 residues. The CDR3 spells CASSRSGGAGDTEAFF. In DNA, the CDR3 is TGTGCCAGCAGTCGATCGGGGGGGGCCGGGGACACTGAAGCTTTCTTT.

The chain recombines TRBV4-2 with TRBJ2-5; D call uncertain. The CDR3 spans 14 residues. Trimming took off 1 base at V and 5 bases at J, with 11 bases between the two ends. The germline V gene encodes CDR1 LGHNA and CDR2 YNFKEQ. The CDR3 spells CASSQVWLSETQYF. CDR3 nucleotide sequence: TGTGCCAGCAGCCAAGTTTGGCTATCGGAGACCCAGTACTTC.

The gene calls are TRBV19 and TRBJ2-2; D ambiguous. Trimming left V 6 bases short and J 6 bases short, with 14 bases between. Germline-derived CDR1 and CDR2 are LNHDA and SQIVND (reference sequence). This CDR3 spans 14 amino acids. This CDR3 reads CASSHWVFAGELFF. The CDR3, as DNA: TGTGCCAGTAGCCACTGGGTTTTTGCCGGGGAGCTGTTTTTT.

This chain links TRBV2 with TRBJ2-5; the match to TRBD1 covers 8 bases. Germline loops: CDR1 SNHLY, CDR2 FYNNEI. Trimming took 5 bases from V and 1 from J; bases not matched to a gene: 3. The CDR3 extends over 14 amino acids. The CDR3 DNA sequence: TGTGCCAGCAGTTACGGACAGGGCCAAGAGACCCAGTACTTC. Protein product: CASSYGQGQETQYF.

This clone has only a few counts. The rearrangement joins TRBV6-1 to TRBJ1-1; D is undetermined. Between the trimmed V and J ends, which lost 5 bases and 1 base, there was a span of 5 bases. The CDR3 is 12 amino acids. Germline CDR1 reads MNHNS; CDR2 reads SASEGT. For the CDR3, the DNA is TGTGCCAGCAGTTTTTGGAACACTGAAGCTTTCTTT. Protein product: CASSFWNTEAFF.

The rearrangement uses TRBV6-1 and TRBJ1-5; D ambiguous. V shed 2 bases and J shed 2 bases, with 13 bases lying between them. The CDR3 sequence is 16 residues long. Germline V CDR1 and CDR2: MNHNS, SASEGT. The CDR3 loop reads CASSESSLGRNQPQHF. The CDR3 bases are TGTGCCAGCAGTGAATCGAGTCTGGGCCGCAATCAGCCCCAGCATTTT.

The chain uses TRBV27 and TRBJ2-3; TRBD2 matches at 8 bases. With V trimmed by 6 bases and J by 0 bases, 5 bases remained unmatched. Germline V CDR1 and CDR2: MNHEY, SMNVEV (reference sequence). This CDR3 spans 15 amino acids. CDR3: CASSPAGGSTDTQYF. CDR3 in DNA: TGTGCCAGCAGCCCTGCGGGAGGCAGCACAGATACGCAGTATTTT.

The chain employs TRBV5-1 and TRBJ2-3, with 10 positions matching TRBD2. From germline, CDR1 is SGHRS and CDR2 YFSETQ. This CDR3 is 16 amino acids long. V was pared by 7 bases and J by 5 bases, with 13 bases of the junction left unmatched. CDR3 sequence reads: CASRPGLAGDGDTQYF. Here the CDR3 DNA reads TGCGCCAGCCGCCCTGGGCTAGCGGGAGACGGAGATACGCAGTATTTT.